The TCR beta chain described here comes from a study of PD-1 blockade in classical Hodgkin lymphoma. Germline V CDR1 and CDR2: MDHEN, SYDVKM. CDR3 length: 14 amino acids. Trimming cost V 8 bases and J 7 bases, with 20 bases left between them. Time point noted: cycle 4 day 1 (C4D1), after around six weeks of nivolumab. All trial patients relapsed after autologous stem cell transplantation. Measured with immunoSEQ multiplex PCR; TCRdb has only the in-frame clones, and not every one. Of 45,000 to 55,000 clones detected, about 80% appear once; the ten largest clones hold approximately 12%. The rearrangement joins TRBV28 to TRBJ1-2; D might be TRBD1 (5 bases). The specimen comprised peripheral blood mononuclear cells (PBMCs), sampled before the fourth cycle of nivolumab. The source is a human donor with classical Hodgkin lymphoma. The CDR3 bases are TGTGCCAGCGGTCCCCCGAGACGGGGGGTTGGCTACACCTTC. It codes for CASGPPRRGVGYTF.